The present entry profiles one TCR beta chain with its context. Its antigen remains unknown. This entry belongs to a study of metastatic and nonmetastatic thyroid tumors. Overall study context: Patients with malignant and benign thyroid disease provided blood and tumor or nodule tissue, whose repertoires were compared.

Thyroid surgery took place with no prior treatment in any patient. As originally analysed: The study built a papillary thyroid cancer distant-metastasis classifier from CDR3 differences across clinicopathological groups. TCRdb re-called clones via MiXCR from the PCR reads. These V and J calls originate from TCRdb's pipeline instead of the authors' own analysis. Seen here are some 6,900 clones, roughly 29% observed once, and the top ten hold 25% to 30%. Notes on the study in general: Reportedly, malignant thyroid tumors had significantly higher TCR beta diversity than benign nodules, in blood and tumor.

V was cut by 1 base and J by 2 bases, with 11 bases left in between. Per the germline V gene, CDR1 is DFQATT and CDR2 is SNEGSKA (reference sequence). The CDR3 covers 14 residues. This chain links TRBV20-1 with TRBJ1-2, with D possibly TRBD1 on 5 matching bases. This receptor was taken from a female donor with papillary thyroid cancer or a benign thyroid nodule (not recorded which). Some clones in this sample may be carry-over from other donors' samples. Input material: tumor tissue. CDR3 protein: CSARVEGRNYGYTF. CDR3 DNA: TGCAGTGCTAGAGTTGAGGGGCGCAACTATGGCTACACCTTC.